Here is one T cell receptor (beta chain) with its context. It lacks a known antigen. No much larger clonotype is one base removed from it; base qualities were not supplied. The donors were healthy, HIV-negative adults who had no recently reported acute infections or vaccinations. Every donor was a Caucasian adult living in Nashville, Tennessee, USA. CD4+ T cells were enriched through magnetic negative selection, after which naive cells were positively selected on CD45RA and the remaining negative fraction served as the memory subset. Blood was collected by leukapheresis, and PBMCs were isolated by Ficoll-Histopaque density gradient centrifugation and then cryopreserved in liquid nitrogen vapor phase. Purity and quantity of every magnetically sorted T cell population were checked by analytical flow cytometry. Genomic DNA was isolated from every sorted fraction and measured by UV absorbance on a Nanodrop 2000c.

This record comes from a study of shared clonotypes between healthy human individuals (dated by TCRdb to 2019 to 2021). For context, the study as a whole: The cohort comprised a couple of women and a few men aged 18 to 49 years. Per donor, three plates each were used for CD4 naive and CD4 memory, two for CD8 naive, and one for CD8 memory. To estimate repertoire size and how much clonotype sharing occurs between individuals, the study deeply sequenced the blood TCR repertoires of a handful of healthy adults. To increase sequencing depth and limit assay-specific biases, TCR repertoire library preparation and sequencing were carried out by different laboratories using diverse techniques. Between about 0.94 and 8.9 billion PBMCs per donor were obtained by leukapheresis.

Using the deep immunoSEQ assay, multiplex PCR amplified TCR CDR3 regions from genomic DNA. Extracted genomic DNA from each cell subset was distributed evenly across all wells of several immunoSEQ 96-well plates, and each plate was treated as a replicate. Each replicate PCR for sorted subsets received around 210 ng genomic DNA, equal to 28,000 or so T cell genomes. The purified libraries were quantified using a Qubit 3.0 fluorometer, sized with a Bioanalyzer 2100, and then quantified again using the KAPA Library Quantification kit. Each immunoSEQ 96-well plate was sequenced on its own single-read 150-cycle Illumina NextSeq 550 flow cell. The source study handled its data this way. Because the immunoSEQ output included only junctional sequences and no quality scores, the filtering could not be the same as the filtering used for full-length reads. To assign V/J genes and CDR3, sequences were annotated against IMGT germline references using PyIR, a Python wrapper for IgBLAST v1.9. Reads with weak V/J assignments (E-value above 1e-6), missing CDR3, stop codons, out-of-frame junctions, or ambiguous translated residues were removed. A V3J clonotype was defined by an identical inferred V gene, J gene, and CDR3 amino acid sequence. Percentage overlap between repertoires was computed as shared unique clonotypes divided by the size of the smaller repertoire. Repertoire richness was assessed with RTK rarefaction, the Chao1 estimator, and Recon v2.1 estimates of unobserved clonotypes. Generation probabilities were computed with OLGA for all TCRbeta clonotypes obtained by the gDNA method from several donors. In its TCRdb copy, this immuneACCESS table keeps in-frame sequences only and misses some clones. Where compared with another copy, unresolved V genes explain less than half of these, and the others have no known cause. V and J calls and clone size are those listed in that table; D and trimming were worked out from the DNA. The sample table records about 990,000 clones; around 82% of these occur just once. The ten largest make up roughly 0.61% of the sample.

Study-wide conclusions, independent of this receptor: Sharing across a handful of donors was observed for 5% to 6.5% of naive CD4, under 4% of naive CD8, roughly 2.4% of memory CD4, and around 0.4% of memory CD8 clonotypes. Based on pairwise subsampling, the degree of clonotype sharing among donors was expected to be affected by sequencing depth. Because the study included a small number of donors, the genetic and exposure-history diversity represented was limited. Rarefaction of sorted-subset datasets indicated incomplete sequencing despite the large sequencing depth. Naive subsets generally had larger estimated clonotype richness than memory subsets. Compared with non-shared clonotypes, clonotypes shared by all four sorted-subset donors had higher generation probabilities. Only blood was sampled, and tissue TCR repertoires likely differ from those in blood.

Between the V and J ends, shortened by 4 bases and 2 bases respectively, the junction contains 9 bases. The germline V gene encodes CDR1 MNHNS and CDR2 SASEGT. CDR3 length: 14 amino acids, cysteine to phenylalanine. The retained sequence is limited to the CDR3, 42 bases, with the frame set at the first base. The chain is assembled from TRBV6-1 and TRBJ1-3; TRBD1 is a weak D gene call, 6 bases matching. The sample consisted of memory CD4+ T cells from PBMCs. The cell subset or site label, as the study defines it: CD45RA-negative fraction. The sequence came from a man aged 18 to 35 in good health. Some clones in this sample may be carry-over from other donors' samples. This receptor has the CDR3 CASSVGAAGNTIYF. The DNA is TGTGCCAGCAGTGTGGGGGCTGCTGGAAACACCATATATTTT.